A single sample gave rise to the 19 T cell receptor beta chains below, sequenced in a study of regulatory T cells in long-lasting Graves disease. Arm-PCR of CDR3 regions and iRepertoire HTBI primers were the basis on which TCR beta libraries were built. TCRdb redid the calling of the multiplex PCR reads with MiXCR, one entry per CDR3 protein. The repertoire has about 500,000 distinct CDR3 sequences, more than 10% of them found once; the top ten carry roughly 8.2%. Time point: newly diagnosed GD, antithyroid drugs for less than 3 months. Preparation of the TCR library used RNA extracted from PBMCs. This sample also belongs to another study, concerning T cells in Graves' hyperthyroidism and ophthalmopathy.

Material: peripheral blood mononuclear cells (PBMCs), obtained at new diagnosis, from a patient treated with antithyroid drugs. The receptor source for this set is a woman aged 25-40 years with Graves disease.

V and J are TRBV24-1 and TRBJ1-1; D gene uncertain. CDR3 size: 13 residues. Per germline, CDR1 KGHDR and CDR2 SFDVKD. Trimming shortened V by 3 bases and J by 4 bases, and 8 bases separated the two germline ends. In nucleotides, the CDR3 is TGTGCCACCAGTGATAATTATCGCACTGAAGCTTTCTTT. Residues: CATSDNYRTEAFF.

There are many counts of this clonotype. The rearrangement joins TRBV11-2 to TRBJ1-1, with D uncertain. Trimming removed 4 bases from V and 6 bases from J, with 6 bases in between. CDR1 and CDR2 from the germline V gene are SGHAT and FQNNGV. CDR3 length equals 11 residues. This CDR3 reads CASSSFAEAFF. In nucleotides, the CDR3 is TGTGCCAGCAGCTCTTTTGCTGAAGCTTTCTTT.

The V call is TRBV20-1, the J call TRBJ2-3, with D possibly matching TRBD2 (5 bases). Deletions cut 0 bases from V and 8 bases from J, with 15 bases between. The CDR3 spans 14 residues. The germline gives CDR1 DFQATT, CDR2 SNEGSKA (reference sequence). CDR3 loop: CSARDFYHSGTQYF. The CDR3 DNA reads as TGCAGTGCTAGAGATTTCTACCACAGCGGTACGCAGTATTTT.

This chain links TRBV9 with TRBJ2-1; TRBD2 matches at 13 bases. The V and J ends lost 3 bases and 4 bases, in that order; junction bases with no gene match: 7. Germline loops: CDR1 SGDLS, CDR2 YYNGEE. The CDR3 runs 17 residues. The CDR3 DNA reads TGTGCCAGCAGCGCCCGGACTAGCGGGAGACGTTACAATGAGCAGTTCTTC. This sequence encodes CASSARTSGRRYNEQFF.

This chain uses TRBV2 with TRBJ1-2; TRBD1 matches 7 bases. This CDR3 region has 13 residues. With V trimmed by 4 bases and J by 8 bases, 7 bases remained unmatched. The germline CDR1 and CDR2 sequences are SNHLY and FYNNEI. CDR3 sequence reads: CASSGDREDGYTF. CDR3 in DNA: TGTGCCAGCAGTGGAGACAGGGAGGACGGCTACACCTTC.

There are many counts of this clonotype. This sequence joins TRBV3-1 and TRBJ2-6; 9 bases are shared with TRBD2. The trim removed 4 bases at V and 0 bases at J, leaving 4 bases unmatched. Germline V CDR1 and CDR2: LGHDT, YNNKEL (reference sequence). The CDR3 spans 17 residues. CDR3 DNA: TGTGCCAGCAGCCGACTAGCGGCTGGCTCTGGGGCCAACGTCCTGACTTTC. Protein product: CASSRLAAGSGANVLTF.

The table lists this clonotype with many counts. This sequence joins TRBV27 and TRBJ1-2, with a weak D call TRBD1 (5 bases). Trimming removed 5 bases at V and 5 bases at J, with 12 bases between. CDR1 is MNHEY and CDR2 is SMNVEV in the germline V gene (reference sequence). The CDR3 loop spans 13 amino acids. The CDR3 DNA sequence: TGTGCCAGCAGTGCCTATACAGGTTATGGCTACACCTTC. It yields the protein CASSAYTGYGYTF.

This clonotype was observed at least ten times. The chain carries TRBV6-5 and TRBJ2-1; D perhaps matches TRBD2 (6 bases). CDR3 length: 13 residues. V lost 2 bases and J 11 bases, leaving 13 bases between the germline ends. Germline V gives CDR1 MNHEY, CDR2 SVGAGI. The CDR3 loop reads CASSYASESKQFF. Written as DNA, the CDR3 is TGTGCCAGCAGTTACGCTAGCGAGTCCAAGCAGTTCTTC.

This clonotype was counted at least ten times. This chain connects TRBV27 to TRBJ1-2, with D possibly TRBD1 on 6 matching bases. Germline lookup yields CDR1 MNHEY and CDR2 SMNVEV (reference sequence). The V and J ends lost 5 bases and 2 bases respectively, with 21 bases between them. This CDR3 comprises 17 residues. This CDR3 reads CASSHSPDSPVNYGYTF. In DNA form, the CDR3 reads TGTGCCAGCAGTCACTCGCCGGACAGTCCGGTAAACTATGGCTACACCTTC.

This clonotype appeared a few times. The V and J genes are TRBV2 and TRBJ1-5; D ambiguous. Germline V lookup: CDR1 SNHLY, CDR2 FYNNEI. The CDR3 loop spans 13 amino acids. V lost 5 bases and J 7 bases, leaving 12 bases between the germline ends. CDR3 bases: TGTGCCAGCAGTTCTGCTAGGGCCCAGCCCCAGCATTTT. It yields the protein CASSSARAQPQHF. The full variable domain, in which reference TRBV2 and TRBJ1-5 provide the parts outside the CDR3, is EPEVTQTPSHQVTQMGQEVILRCVPISNHLYFYWYRQILGQKVEFLVSFYNNEISEKSEIFDDQFSVERPDGSNFTLKIRSTKLEDSAMYFCASSSARAQPQHFGDGTRLSIL.

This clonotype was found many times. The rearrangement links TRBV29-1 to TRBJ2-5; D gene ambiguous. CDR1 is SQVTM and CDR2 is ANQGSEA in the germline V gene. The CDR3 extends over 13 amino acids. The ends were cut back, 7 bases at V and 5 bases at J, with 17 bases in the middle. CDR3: CSGSVSRWETQYF. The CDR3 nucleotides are TGCAGCGGGTCGGTCTCAAGATGGGAGACCCAGTACTTC.

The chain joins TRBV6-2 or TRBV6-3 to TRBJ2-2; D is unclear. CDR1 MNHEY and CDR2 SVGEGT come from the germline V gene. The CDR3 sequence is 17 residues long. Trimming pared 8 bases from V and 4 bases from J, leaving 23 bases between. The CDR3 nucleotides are TGTGCCAGCGCGGTGGTACTCTCTAAAGCAGGCACCGGGGAGCTGTTTTTT. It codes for CASAVVLSKAGTGELFF.

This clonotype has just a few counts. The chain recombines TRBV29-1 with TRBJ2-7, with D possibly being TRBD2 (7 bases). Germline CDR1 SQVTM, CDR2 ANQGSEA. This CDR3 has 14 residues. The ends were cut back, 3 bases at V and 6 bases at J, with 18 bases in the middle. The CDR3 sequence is CSVEGGQGGGEQYF. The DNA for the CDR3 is TGCAGCGTTGAGGGGGGGCAGGGTGGTGGCGAGCAGTACTTC.

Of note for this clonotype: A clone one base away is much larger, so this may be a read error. The chain's CDR3 is CATSDSKNWEASF. CDR3 in DNA: TGTGCCACCAGTGATTCGAAAAACTGGGAAGCTTCCTTT. V usage is TRBV24-1 and J usage is TRBJ1-1, with unresolved D. The CDR3 totals 13 residues. Germline CDR1 is KGHDR and CDR2 is SFDVKD.

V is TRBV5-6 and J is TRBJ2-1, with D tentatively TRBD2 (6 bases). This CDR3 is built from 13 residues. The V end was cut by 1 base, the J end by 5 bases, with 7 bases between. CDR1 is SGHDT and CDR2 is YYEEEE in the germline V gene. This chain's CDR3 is CASSLIADNEQFF. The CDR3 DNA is TGTGCCAGCAGCTTGATAGCGGACAATGAGCAGTTCTTC.

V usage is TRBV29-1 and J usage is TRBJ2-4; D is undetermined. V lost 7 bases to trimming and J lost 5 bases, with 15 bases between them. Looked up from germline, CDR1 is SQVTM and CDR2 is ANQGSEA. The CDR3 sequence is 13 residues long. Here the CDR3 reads CSAVGPGQNIQYF. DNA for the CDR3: TGCAGCGCCGTGGGCCCCGGCCAAAACATTCAGTACTTC.

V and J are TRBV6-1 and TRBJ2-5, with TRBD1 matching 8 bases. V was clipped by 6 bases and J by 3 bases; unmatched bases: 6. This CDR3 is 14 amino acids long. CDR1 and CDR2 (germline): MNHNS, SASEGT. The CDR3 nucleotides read TGTGCCAGCAGCCACGGGGGACAGGAAGAGACCCAGTACTTC. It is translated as CASSHGGQEETQYF.

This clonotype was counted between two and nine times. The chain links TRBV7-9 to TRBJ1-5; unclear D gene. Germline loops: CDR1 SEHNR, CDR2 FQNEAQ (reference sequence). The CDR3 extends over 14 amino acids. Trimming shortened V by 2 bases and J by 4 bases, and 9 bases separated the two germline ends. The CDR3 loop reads CASSLLTDNQPQHF. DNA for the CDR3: TGTGCCAGCAGCTTATTGACTGATAATCAGCCCCAGCATTTT.

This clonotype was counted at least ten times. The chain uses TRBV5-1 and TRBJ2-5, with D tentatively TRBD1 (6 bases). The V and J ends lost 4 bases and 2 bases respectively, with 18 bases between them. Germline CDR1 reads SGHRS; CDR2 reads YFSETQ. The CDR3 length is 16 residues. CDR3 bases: TGCGCCAGCAGCCTAGGCCGGACAGCTTTTCAAGAGACCCAGTACTTC. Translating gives CASSLGRTAFQETQYF. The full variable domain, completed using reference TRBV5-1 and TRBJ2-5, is KAGVTQTPRYLIKTRGQQVTLSCSPISGHRSVSWYQQTPGQGLQFLFEYFSETQRNKGNFPGRFSGRQFSNSRSEMNVSTLELGDSALYLCASSLGRTAFQETQYFGPGTRLLVL.